This TCR beta chain was recovered during a study of blood T cells in healthy people across ages. Study context: The capture of about one barcoded beta molecule per two T cells was achieved by template switching.

Isolation yielded PBMCs, at least 6.5 million per sample, in every case. Every sample gave at least 5 micrograms of total RNA when it was extracted. General observations from the study: When set beside aged donors, long-lived donors presented more naive CD4+ cells and higher diversity.

Alongside a J-beta primer mix, a sample-barcoded 5' primer served in a second PCR lasting roughly 6 to 11 cycles. TCRdb called the 5' RACE reads again in MiXCR, with one record for every CDR3 protein. The sample lists 600,000 to 850,000 distinct CDR3 sequences, 35% to 45% occurring once. About this clonotype itself: The antigen remains undetermined.

This TCR came from a woman aged 60-75 years in good health. Material for sequencing was blood.

The CDR3 loop is CASSSRAGRETQYF. The DNA for the CDR3 is TGTGCCAGCAGCTCCCGGGCCGGAAGAGAGACCCAGTACTTC. The chain recombines TRBV7-2 with TRBJ2-5; D gene ambiguous. The V and J ends lost 4 bases and 4 bases respectively, with 13 bases between them. The CDR3 totals 14 residues. Germline V CDR1 and CDR2: SGHTA, FQGNSA. Using reference TRBV7-2 and TRBJ2-5 for the parts outside the CDR3, the full variable domain is GAGVSQSPSNKVTEKGKDVELRCDPISGHTALYWYRQSLGQGLEFLIYFQGNSAPDKSGLPSDRFSAERTGGSVSTLTIQRTQQEDSAVYLCASSSRAGRETQYFGPGTRLLVL.